The next 25 T cell receptor beta chains were all read from a single sample in a study of molecular identifiers for immune sequencing clone quantification. TCRdb reprocessed the PCR reads with MiXCR, giving one entry per CDR3 protein. The sample lists hundreds of thousands of distinct CDR3 sequences; around 25% were seen once. What was sequenced was naive CD8+ T cells from blood, with Jurkat cell RNA spiked in. Regarding subset: FACS-sorted CD8+CD4-CCR7+CD45RA+ naive T cells. These receptors all come from a human donor in good health. Some libraries in this study had Jurkat cell RNA spiked in.

In this sample, this clonotype turned up many times. The chain has TRBV5-6 and TRBJ1-2; D is ambiguous. The CDR3 length is 12 residues. V was clipped by 3 bases and J by 12 bases, with 15 bases between them. Germline CDR1 SGHDT, CDR2 YYEEEE. CDR3 bases: TGTGCCAGCAGCTATGGGCCGTACTCCGACACCTTC. Residues: CASSYGPYSDTF.

J is TRBJ2-4 and V is TRBV5-6, with D perhaps matching TRBD1 (6 bases). The CDR3 length is 15 residues. The ends were cut back, 0 bases at V and 7 bases at J, with 14 bases in the middle. The germline CDR1 and CDR2 sequences are SGHDT and YYEEEE. The CDR3: CASSLERGTPNIQYF. The CDR3 nucleotides are TGTGCCAGCAGCTTGGAGAGGGGGACCCCTAACATTCAGTACTTC. The full variable domain, completed using reference TRBV5-6 and TRBJ2-4, is DAGVTQSPTHLIKTRGQQVTLRCSPKSGHDTVSWYQQALGQGPQFIFQYYEEEERQRGNFPDRFSGHQFPNYSSELNVNALLLGDSALYLCASSLERGTPNIQYFGAGTRLSVL.

In this sample, this clonotype turned up many times. The V and J genes are TRBV27 and TRBJ2-3; D may be TRBD2 (5 bases). Trimming removed 1 base at V and 4 bases at J, with 9 bases between. This CDR3 comprises 14 residues. Germline CDR1 is MNHEY and CDR2 is SMNVEV (reference sequence). The chain's CDR3 is CASSLYGVADTQYF. CDR3 sequence (DNA): TGTGCCAGCAGTTTATACGGGGTAGCAGATACGCAGTATTTT.

This clonotype was seen only a few times. The chain employs TRBV10-2 and TRBJ2-7; 8 bases line up with TRBD2. J gave up 5 bases and V 0 bases, and 3 bases lay outside the gene matches. Germline assignment: CDR1 WSHSY and CDR2 SAAADI. The CDR3 sequence is 14 residues long. DNA of the CDR3: TGCGCCAGCAGTGAGTCCGGGGGGGCCGACGAGCAGTACTTC. It yields the protein CASSESGGADEQYF.

This clonotype has a count of ten or more. The gene calls are TRBV28 and TRBJ1-3; 7 nucleotides line up with TRBD1. Trimming took 5 bases from V and 2 from J; bases not matched to a gene: 3. The germline V gene encodes CDR1 MDHEN and CDR2 SYDVKM. The CDR3 sequence is 14 residues long. CDR3 in amino acids: CASSRQGTGNTIYF. The DNA of the CDR3 is TGTGCCAGCAGTCGACAGGGAACTGGAAACACCATATATTTT.

This sequence joins TRBV4-1 and TRBJ2-7; D ambiguous. Germline loops: CDR1 MGHRA, CDR2 YSYEKL. The CDR3 totals 14 residues. Trimming left V 1 base short and J 3 bases short, with 10 bases between. The DNA for the CDR3 is TGCGCCAGCAGCCAAGGGCCCAGCGACTACGAGCAGTACTTC. This translates into CASSQGPSDYEQYF.

The chain recombines TRBV10-3 with TRBJ1-3; D unresolved. V shed 6 bases and J shed 1 base, with 13 bases lying between them. The CDR3 totals 15 residues. The germline CDR1 and CDR2 sequences are ENHRY and SYGVKD. CDR3 sequence (DNA): TGTGCCATCAGCCCGACGCAGGTGTCTGGAAACACCATATATTTT. It codes for CAISPTQVSGNTIYF.

This clonotype was observed many times. V is TRBV5-6 and J is TRBJ2-5; 8 bases map to TRBD2. The length of the CDR3 is 14 residues. Germline trimming cut 4 bases from V and 4 bases from J; bases unmatched to any gene: 6. Germline V gene sequence: CDR1 SGHDT, CDR2 YYEEEE. CDR3 in DNA: TGTGCCAGCAGCACGGGACTAGAGGGAGAGACCCAGTACTTC. It translates to CASSTGLEGETQYF.

As regards this clonotype: This may be a read error, as it is one base from a much larger clone. The CDR3 does not end in the conserved phenylalanine or tryptophan, so this is likely a read error. V and J are TRBV4-2 and TRBJ2-7; 11 nucleotides line up with TRBD2. The CDR3 contains 15 residues. Germline loops: CDR1 LGHNA, CDR2 YNFKEQ. Losses at the gene ends were 0 bases for V and 3 bases for J; bases not matched to a gene: 1. The CDR3 coding sequence is TGTGCCAGCAGCCAAGAAACTAGCGGGAGCTACGAGCAGTACTTA. Translation gives CASSQETSGSYEQYL.

This clonotype was recorded a few times. This chain links TRBV30 with TRBJ2-7; 7 bases are a match to TRBD1. The germline V gene encodes CDR1 GTSNPN and CDR2 SVGIG (reference sequence). The CDR3 covers 12 residues. The J segment lost 3 bases and the V segment lost 5 bases, leaving 4 bases of the junction unmatched. CDR3 DNA sequence: TGTGCCTGGGTCCGGGACAGCTACGAGCAGTACTTC. It codes for CAWVRDSYEQYF.

In its sample, this clonotype was seen many times. The chain is built from TRBV6-1 and TRBJ2-7; D might be TRBD1 (6 bases). Germline CDR1 reads MNHNS; CDR2 reads SASEGT. This CDR3 spans 13 amino acids. V gave up 8 bases and J gave up 3 bases, with 14 bases separating them. The CDR3, as DNA: TGTGCCAGCGCGGACAGTCGGGACTACGAGCAGTACTTC. Translating gives CASADSRDYEQYF.

This clonotype was picked up a small number of times. The chain recombines TRBV7-9 with TRBJ2-5, with 8 bases aligning to TRBD1. The CDR3 sequence is 15 residues long. V gave up 5 bases and J gave up 5 bases; unmatched junction bases: 10. Germline CDR1 reads SEHNR; CDR2 reads FQNEAQ (reference sequence). The DNA of the CDR3 is TGTGCCAGCAGCAGAGGACAGGGTGATATGGAGACCCAGTACTTC. It encodes CASSRGQGDMETQYF.

The rearrangement uses TRBV6-2 or TRBV6-3 and TRBJ2-7; D ambiguous. The ends were cut back, 5 bases at V and 3 bases at J, with 14 bases in the middle. Germline values: CDR1 MNHEY, CDR2 SVGEGT. The CDR3 contains 14 residues. The CDR3 protein is CASSRRANNYEQYF. The CDR3 DNA sequence: TGTGCCAGCAGTCGCCGGGCAAATAACTACGAGCAGTACTTC.

This chain connects TRBV9 to TRBJ2-1; 7 bases map to TRBD2. Germline V gene lookup returns CDR1 SGDLS and CDR2 YYNGEE. This CDR3 contains 17 residues. J gave up 0 bases and V 1 base, and 7 bases lay outside the gene matches. CDR3 sequence: CASSVSLAASSYNEQFF. The CDR3 nucleotides read TGTGCCAGCAGCGTAAGCCTAGCGGCAAGCTCCTACAATGAGCAGTTCTTC. The variable domain in full, completed from reference TRBV9 and TRBJ2-1, reads DSGVTQTPKHLITATGQRVTLRCSPRSGDLSVYWYQQSLDQGLQFLIQYYNGEERAKGNILERFSAQQFPDLHSELNLSSLELGDSALYFCASSVSLAASSYNEQFFGPGTRLTVL.

This clonotype was seen a handful of times. The genes are TRBV6-2 or TRBV6-3 and TRBJ1-1; D is undetermined. Germline loops: CDR1 MNHEY, CDR2 SVGEGT. This CDR3 is built from 14 residues. The V end was cut by 9 bases, the J end by 2 bases, with 16 bases between. CDR3 amino acids: CASFLDGENTEAFF. The CDR3 DNA sequence: TGTGCCAGTTTTTTAGACGGGGAAAACACTGAAGCTTTCTTT.

Points on this clonotype: Given a much more abundant clone one base away, this may be a read error. The V gene is TRBV21-1, the J gene TRBJ2-6. TRBV21-1 is a pseudogene. CDR3 length: 15 amino acids. The CDR3 region has the DNA TGTGCCAGCAGCGCCCAGGGATCTGTGGCCAACGTCCTGACTTTC. Protein product: CASSAQGSVANVLTF.

The sample holds many counts of this clonotype. This chain uses TRBV5-1 with TRBJ2-3; D uncertain. Deletions cut 0 bases from V and 2 bases from J, with 7 bases between. Germline CDR1 is SGHRS and CDR2 is YFSETQ. The CDR3 contains 14 residues. CDR3 residues: CASSLVGITDTQYF. The CDR3 DNA is TGCGCCAGCAGCTTGGTAGGAATCACAGATACGCAGTATTTT.

The chain carries TRBV9 and TRBJ2-2, with D perhaps matching TRBD1 or TRBD2 (5 bases each). Germline lookup yields CDR1 SGDLS and CDR2 YYNGEE. The CDR3 loop spans 19 amino acids. Trimming took 2 bases from V and 1 from J, leaving 21 bases between them. The CDR3 reads CASSVSPPTGPRNTGELFF. The DNA of the CDR3 is TGTGCCAGCAGCGTGAGCCCCCCGACGGGACCCCGGAACACCGGGGAGCTGTTTTTT. The complete variable domain, with remaining parts taken from reference TRBV9 and TRBJ2-2, reads DSGVTQTPKHLITATGQRVTLRCSPRSGDLSVYWYQQSLDQGLQFLIQYYNGEERAKGNILERFSAQQFPDLHSELNLSSLELGDSALYFCASSVSPPTGPRNTGELFFGEGSRLTVL.

V usage is TRBV6-2 or TRBV6-3 and J usage is TRBJ1-1; D remains unclear. Germline V gives CDR1 MNHEY, CDR2 SVGEGT. Trimming shortened V by 0 bases and J by 5 bases, and 10 bases separated the two germline ends. The CDR3 has 14 amino acids. The chain's CDR3 is CASSYSKGLTEAFF. The CDR3 DNA reads as TGTGCCAGCAGTTACTCGAAAGGTTTAACTGAAGCTTTCTTT.

This clonotype appeared a single time. The chain carries TRBV6-2 or TRBV6-3 and TRBJ2-1; 11 nucleotides agree with TRBD2. The germline V gene has CDR1 MNHEY and CDR2 SVGEGT. Trimming cost V 7 bases and J 6 bases; bases outside gene matches: 20. The CDR3 totals 19 residues. The CDR3 nucleotides read TGTGCCAGCATCCTAAGTGGGCTAGCGGGGGGCCTACCTACCAATGAGCAGTTCTTC. This encodes CASILSGLAGGLPTNEQFF.

This clonotype was found many times. The chain uses TRBV7-9 and TRBJ2-2; perhaps TRBD1 as D (6 bases). Germline CDR1 reads SEHNR; CDR2 reads FQNEAQ (reference sequence). Trimming took 3 bases from V and 3 from J, leaving 11 bases between them. The CDR3 extends over 15 amino acids. CDR3 amino acids: CASSFWGPDTGELFF. Here the CDR3 DNA reads TGTGCCAGCAGCTTTTGGGGGCCAGACACCGGGGAGCTGTTTTTT.

Details on this clonotype: A much larger clonotype is one base distant, so this may be a read error. The J gene is TRBJ1-3, the V gene TRBV30; D not certain. The CDR3 is 14 residues long. Germline V gives CDR1 GTSNPN, CDR2 SVGIG (reference sequence). The CDR3 DNA reads TGTGCCTGGGGTGTAACAGTCTCTGGAAACACCATATATTTT. This codes for CAWGVTVSGNTIYF.

This clonotype has at least ten counts. V and J are TRBV27 and TRBJ1-5, with D unclear. Germline V gene data show CDR1 as MNHEY and CDR2 as SMNVEV (reference sequence). V gave up 6 bases and J gave up 5 bases, with 11 bases separating them. This CDR3 comprises 13 residues. The CDR3 loop reads CASSSLPHQPQHF. CDR3 bases: TGTGCCAGCAGCTCCCTACCTCATCAGCCCCAGCATTTT.

This clonotype came up a few times. The CDR3: CASSQGPVSSTDTQYF. The CDR3 bases are TGCGCCAGCAGCCAAGGGCCCGTATCAAGCACAGATACGCAGTATTTT. This sequence joins TRBV4-1 and TRBJ2-3; D remains ambiguous. The germline gives CDR1 MGHRA, CDR2 YSYEKL. V shed 1 base and J shed 0 bases, with 11 bases lying between them. This CDR3 is 16 amino acids long.

The chain employs TRBV30 and TRBJ2-7; D call uncertain. Germline V gene lookup returns CDR1 GTSNPN and CDR2 SVGIG (reference sequence). The CDR3 has 14 residues. V lost 5 bases, J lost 2 bases, and 16 bases lay in between. CDR3 sequence reads: CAWEDPAETYEQYF. For the CDR3, the DNA is TGTGCCTGGGAGGACCCCGCGGAAACCTACGAGCAGTACTTC. Together with reference TRBV30 and TRBJ2-7, the CDR3 gives the full variable domain: SQTIHQWPATLVQPVGSPLSLECTVEGTSNPNLYWYRQAAGRGLQLLFYSVGIGQISSEVPQNLSASRPQDRQFILSSKKLLLSDSGFYLCAWEDPAETYEQYFGPGTRLTVT.